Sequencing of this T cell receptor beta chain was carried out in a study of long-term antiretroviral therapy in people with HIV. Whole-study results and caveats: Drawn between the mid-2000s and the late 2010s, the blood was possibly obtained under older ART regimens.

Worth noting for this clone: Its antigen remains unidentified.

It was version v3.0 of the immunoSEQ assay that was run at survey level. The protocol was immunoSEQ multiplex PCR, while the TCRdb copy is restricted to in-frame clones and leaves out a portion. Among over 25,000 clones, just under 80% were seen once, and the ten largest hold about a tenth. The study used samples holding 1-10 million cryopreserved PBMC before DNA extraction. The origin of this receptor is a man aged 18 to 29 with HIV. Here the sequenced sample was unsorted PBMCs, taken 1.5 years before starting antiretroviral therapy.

The CDR3 coding sequence is TGTGCCAGCACCTCCGGGGCGGACACAGATACGCAGTATTTT. Protein sequence: CASTSGADTDTQYF. V usage is TRBV9 and J usage is TRBJ2-3, with D possibly being TRBD1 or TRBD2 (5 bases each). This CDR3 has 14 amino acids. Trimming left V 6 bases short and J 2 bases short, with 13 bases between. The V gene's germline CDR1 is SGDLS and CDR2 YYNGEE. Variable domain in full (rest from reference TRBV9 and TRBJ2-3): DSGVTQTPKHLITATGQRVTLRCSPRSGDLSVYWYQQSLDQGLQFLIQYYNGEERAKGNILERFSAQQFPDLHSELNLSSLELGDSALYFCASTSGADTDTQYFGPGTRLTVL.